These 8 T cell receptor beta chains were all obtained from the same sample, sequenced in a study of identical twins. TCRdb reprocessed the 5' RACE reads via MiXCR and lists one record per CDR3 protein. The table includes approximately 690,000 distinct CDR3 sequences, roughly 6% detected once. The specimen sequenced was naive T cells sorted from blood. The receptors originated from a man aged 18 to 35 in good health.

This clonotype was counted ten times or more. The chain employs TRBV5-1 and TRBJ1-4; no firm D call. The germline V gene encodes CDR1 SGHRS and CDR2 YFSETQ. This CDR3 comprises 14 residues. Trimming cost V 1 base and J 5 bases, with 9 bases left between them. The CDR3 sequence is CASSLKGLNEKLFF. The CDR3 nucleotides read TGCGCCAGCAGCTTGAAAGGGCTGAATGAAAAACTGTTTTTT.

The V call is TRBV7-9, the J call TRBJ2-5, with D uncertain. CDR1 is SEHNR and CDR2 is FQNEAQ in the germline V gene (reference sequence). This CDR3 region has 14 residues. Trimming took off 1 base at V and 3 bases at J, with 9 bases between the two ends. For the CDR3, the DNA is TGTGCCAGCAGCTTAGTTAAGACCGAAGAGACCCAGTACTTC. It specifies CASSLVKTEETQYF.

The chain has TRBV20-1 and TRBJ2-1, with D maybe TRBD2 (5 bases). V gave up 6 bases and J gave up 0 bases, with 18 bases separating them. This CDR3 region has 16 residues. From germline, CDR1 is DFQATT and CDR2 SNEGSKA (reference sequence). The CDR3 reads CSALSRADYSYNEQFF. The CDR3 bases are TGCAGTGCCCTTTCCCGAGCGGATTACTCCTACAATGAGCAGTTCTTC.

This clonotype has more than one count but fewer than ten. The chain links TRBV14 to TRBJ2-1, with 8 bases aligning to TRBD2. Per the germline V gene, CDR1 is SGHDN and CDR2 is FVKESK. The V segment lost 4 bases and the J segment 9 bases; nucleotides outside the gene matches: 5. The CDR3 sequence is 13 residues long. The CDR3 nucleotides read TGTGCCAGCAGCCGCCTCGGGGGGGGTGAGCAGTTCTTC. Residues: CASSRLGGGEQFF.

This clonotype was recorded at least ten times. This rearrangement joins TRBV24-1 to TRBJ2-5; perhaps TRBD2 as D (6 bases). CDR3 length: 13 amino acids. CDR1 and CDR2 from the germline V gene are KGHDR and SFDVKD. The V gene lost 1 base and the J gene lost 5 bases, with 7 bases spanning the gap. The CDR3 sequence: CATSDLRGETQYF. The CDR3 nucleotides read TGTGCCACCAGTGATTTACGGGGGGAGACCCAGTACTTC.

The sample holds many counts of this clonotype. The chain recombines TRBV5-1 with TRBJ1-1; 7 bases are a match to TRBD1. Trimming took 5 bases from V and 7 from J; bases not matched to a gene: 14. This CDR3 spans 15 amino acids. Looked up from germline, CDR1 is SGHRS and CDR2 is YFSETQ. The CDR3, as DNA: TGCGCCAGCAGTTCCACCGGGACAGTGAACGGTGAAGCTTTCTTT. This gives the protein CASSSTGTVNGEAFF.

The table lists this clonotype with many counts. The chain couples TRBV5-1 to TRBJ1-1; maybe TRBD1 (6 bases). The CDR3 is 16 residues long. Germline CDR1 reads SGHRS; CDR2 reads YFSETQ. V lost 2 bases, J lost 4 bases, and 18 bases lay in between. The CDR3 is CASSLISRGVGTEAFF. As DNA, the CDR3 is TGCGCCAGCAGCTTAATCTCAAGGGGGGTGGGCACTGAAGCTTTCTTT.

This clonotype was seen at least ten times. Here the CDR3 reads CASSYLAGTYNEQFF. CDR3 DNA: TGTGCCAGCAGTTATCTAGCGGGAACATACAATGAGCAGTTCTTC. V and J are TRBV6-2 or TRBV6-3 and TRBJ2-1; 9 bases are a match to TRBD2. This CDR3 is built from 15 residues. Germline values: CDR1 MNHEY, CDR2 SVGEGT. Trimming cost V 3 bases and J 4 bases; bases outside gene matches: 4.